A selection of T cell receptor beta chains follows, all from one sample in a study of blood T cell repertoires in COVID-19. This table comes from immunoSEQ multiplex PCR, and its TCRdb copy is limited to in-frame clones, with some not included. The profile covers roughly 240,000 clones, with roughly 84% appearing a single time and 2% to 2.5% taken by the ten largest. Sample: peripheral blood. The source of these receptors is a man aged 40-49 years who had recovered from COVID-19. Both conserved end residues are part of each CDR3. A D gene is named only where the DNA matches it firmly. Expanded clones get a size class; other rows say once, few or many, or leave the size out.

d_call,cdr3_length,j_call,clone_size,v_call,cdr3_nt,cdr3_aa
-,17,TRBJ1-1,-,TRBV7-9,TGTGCCAGCAGCTTTTGGCATTGGACACGCATGAACACTGAAGCTTTCTTT,CASSFWHWTRMNTEAFF
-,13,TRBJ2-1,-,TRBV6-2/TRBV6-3,TGTGCCAGCAGTTACCGGTCCTACAATGAGCAGTTCTTC,CASSYRSYNEQFF
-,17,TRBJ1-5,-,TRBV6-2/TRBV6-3,TGTGCCAGCAGCGACTACCCCCGGACAGCATTAAATCAGCCCCAGCATTTT,CASSDYPRTALNQPQHF
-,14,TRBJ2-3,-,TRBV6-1,TGTGCCAGCAGTGAACAGGGAAGTGTGGATACGCAGTATTTT,CASSEQGSVDTQYF
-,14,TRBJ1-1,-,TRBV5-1,TGCGCCAGCAGCTTGGGTAGGTCGACTACTGAAGCTTTCTTT,CASSLGRSTTEAFF
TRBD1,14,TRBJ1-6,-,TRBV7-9,TGTGCCAGCAGCTCCGGGACAGTAGATTCACCCCTCCACTTT,CASSSGTVDSPLHF
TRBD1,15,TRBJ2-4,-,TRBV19,TGTGCCAGTAGTATGTTACAGGGGGCTGGAAACATTCAGTACTTC,CASSMLQGAGNIQYF
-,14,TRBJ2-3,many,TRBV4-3,TGCGCCAGCAGCCAAGATCATAGGGGAGATACGCAGTATTTT,CASSQDHRGDTQYF
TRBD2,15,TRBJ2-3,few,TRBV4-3,TGCGCCAGCAGCCAACTAGCGGGGGGAGGGGATACGCAGTATTTT,CASSQLAGGGDTQYF
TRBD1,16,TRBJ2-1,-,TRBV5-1,TGCGCCAGCAGCTTGGCCCTGGGACAGGGCTACAATGAGCAGTTCTTC,CASSLALGQGYNEQFF
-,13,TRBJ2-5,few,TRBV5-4,TGTGCCAGCAGCCAAGACAGAAAAGAGACCCAGTACTTC,CASSQDRKETQYF
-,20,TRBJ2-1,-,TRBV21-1,TGTGCCAGCAGCAAAGTTCATTGTCCTGGAGACGGCGGGAGAGACAATGAGCAGTTCTTC,CASSKVHCPGDGGRDNEQFF
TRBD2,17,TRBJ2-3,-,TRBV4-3,TGCGCCAGCAGCCAAGGTTCTCAGCGGGGGGGATCGGGTACGCAGTATTTT,CASSQGSQRGGSGTQYF
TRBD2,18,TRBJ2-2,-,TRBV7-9,TGTGCCAGCAGCCCAAGGACTAGCGGGGGACCGAACACCGGGGAGCTGTTTTTT,CASSPRTSGGPNTGELFF
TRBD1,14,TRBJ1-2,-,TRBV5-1,TGCGCCAGCAGCGCCGGACAGGAGAGCTATGGCTACACCTTC,CASSAGQESYGYTF
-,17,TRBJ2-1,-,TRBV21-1,TGTGCCAGCAGCAAAGAAGGGGGATCAGCTATGTACAATGAGCAGTTCTTC,CASSKEGGSAMYNEQFF
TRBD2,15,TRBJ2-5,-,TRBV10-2,TGCGCCAGCAGTAACCCTAGCGGGGGTCAAGAGACCCAGTACTTC,CASSNPSGGQETQYF
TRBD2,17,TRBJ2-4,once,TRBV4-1,TGCGCCAGCAGCCGATCCCCTAGCGGGAGGGCCGCTGACATTCAGTACTTC,CASSRSPSGRAADIQYF
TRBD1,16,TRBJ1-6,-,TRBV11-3,TGTGCCAGCAGCCCCAACTCACAGGGGGCAGTATCACCCCTCCACTTT,CASSPNSQGAVSPLHF
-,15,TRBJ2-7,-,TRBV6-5,TGTGCCAGCAGTTACTCTAGGTCTACAGGGTACGAGCAGTACTTC,CASSYSRSTGYEQYF
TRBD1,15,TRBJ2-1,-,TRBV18,TGTGCCAGCTCACCGCCGGGACAGGGCATTTCTGAGCAGTTCTTC,CASSPPGQGISEQFF
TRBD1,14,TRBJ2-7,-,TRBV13,TGTGCCAGCAGCCCTTGGACAGGGGGAAACGAGCAGTACTTC,CASSPWTGGNEQYF
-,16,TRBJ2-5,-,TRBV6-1,TGTGCCAGCAGTGCACCCCGGGGAGCTAGCCAAGAGACCCAGTACTTC,CASSAPRGASQETQYF
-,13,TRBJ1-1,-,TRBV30,TGTGCCTGGAGTCCTATAATGAGGACTGAAGCTTTCTTT,CAWSPIMRTEAFF
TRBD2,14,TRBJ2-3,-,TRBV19,TGTGCCAGTAGACCGGGACTAGCGAGAGATACGCAGTATTTT,CASRPGLARDTQYF
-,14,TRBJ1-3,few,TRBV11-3,TGTGCCAGCAGCTTCTTACTGTCCGGAAACACCATATATTTT,CASSFLLSGNTIYF
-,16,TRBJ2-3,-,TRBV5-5,TGTGCCAGCAGCTGGGGGACTTCCCAGATCACAGATACGCAGTATTTT,CASSWGTSQITDTQYF
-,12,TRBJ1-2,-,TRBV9,TGTGCCAGCAGTTTAACAGACTATGGCTACACCTTC,CASSLTDYGYTF
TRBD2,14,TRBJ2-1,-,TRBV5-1,TGCGCCAGCAGCTCGCCGGGACTAGTCGATGAGCAGTTCTTC,CASSSPGLVDEQFF